The T cell receptor beta chain under discussion was sequenced for a study of blood T cell repertoires in COVID-19. The overall study: The study drew acute and convalescent COVID-19 samples from the United States, Italy and Spain. T cells, B-cell-depleted T cells, or PBMCs provided the cDNA or gDNA that served as material.

Clones were read by immunoSEQ multiplex PCR, and TCRdb kept only the in-frame ones, dropping some. The sample shows approximately 21,000 clones, around 89% of them seen only once. Germline V gene lookup returns CDR1 WNHNN and CDR2 SYGVQD (reference sequence). V shed 7 bases and J shed 2 bases, with 15 bases lying between them. This CDR3 has 15 amino acids. The TCR sequence derives from a man aged 65 to 85 with active COVID-19. The material sequenced was peripheral blood. This rearrangement joins TRBV10-1 to TRBJ2-1; D call uncertain. The CDR3 DNA reads TGCGCCAGCACTGTCCCCGGTGAACCCTACAATGAGCAGTTCTTC. Amino acids: CASTVPGEPYNEQFF.